In its sample, the clone carrying this T cell receptor (beta chain) was seen many times. The study included ophthalmopathy patients with Clinical Activity Score at least 3, NOSPECS grade at least 4 and duration under 3 months. A patient was excluded if there was uncontrolled infection, other autoimmune disease, pregnancy or lactation. PBMCs were obtained from 7.5 to 10 ml fresh peripheral blood. These data come from a study of T cells in Graves' hyperthyroidism and ophthalmopathy. Study context: Upon initial diagnosis and before any treatment, peripheral blood was collected.

Researchers amplified the TCR beta CDR3 regions from RNA transcripts. A first-round RT-PCR of the TCR CDR3 used the HTBI primer set. TCRdb reanalysed the multiplex PCR reads using MiXCR and keeps one entry per CDR3 protein. Of around 600,000 distinct CDR3 sequences in the sample, about 14% were seen once. Trimming shortened V by 7 bases and J by 4 bases, and 16 bases separated the two germline ends. This CDR3 comprises 14 residues. The chain recombines TRBV12-3 or TRBV12-4 with TRBJ1-2; D is possibly TRBD1 (5 bases). The sample comprised blood. The source of this sequence is a young woman with Graves' ophthalmopathy. The CDR3 here is CASTIRGTTYGYTF. The CDR3 DNA is TGTGCCAGCACCATCCGGGGCACCACCTATGGCTACACCTTC.